These 16 T cell receptor beta chains originate from one sample sequenced in a study of beta chain features in type 1 diabetes. Investigators reverse transcribed all isolated RNA, so they sequenced expressed TCRB transcripts. The table came from immunoSEQ multiplex PCR; TCRdb's copy has only in-frame clones and leaves some out. The sample includes almost 250,000 clones, less than 15% of them seen just once. Sequenced sample: naive CD4+ T cells from blood. The receptors derive from a woman aged 40-49 years in good health.

V gene TRBV5-5 combines with J gene TRBJ2-3, with no clear D. The V end was cut by 4 bases, the J end by 5 bases, with 26 bases between. There are 18 residues in the CDR3. Germline V gene sequence: CDR1 SGHKS, CDR2 YYEKEE (reference sequence). CDR3 coding DNA: TGTGCCAGCAGCACGACCACACGCCCAGGTGAATCCCGAGATACGCAGTATTTT. Translating it yields CASSTTTRPGESRDTQYF.

This clone has only a few counts. The chain couples TRBV11-2 to TRBJ2-3; TRBD1 is a possible D gene (5 bases). Germline V gene lookup returns CDR1 SGHAT and CDR2 FQNNGV. The CDR3 consists of 16 residues. V was cut by 1 base and J by 1 base, with 12 bases left in between. This chain's CDR3 is CASSLAGLRGTDTQYF. Written as DNA, the CDR3 is TGTGCCAGCAGCTTAGCAGGGCTACGGGGCACAGATACGCAGTATTTT.

Comment on this clone: At the DNA level, this CDR3 is encoded by other sequences in the same sample as well. The chain combines TRBV19 with TRBJ1-2; 9 bases are shared with TRBD1. This CDR3 is 12 amino acids long. With 8 bases clipped from V and 4 bases from J, the junction kept 2 bases outside the gene matches. CDR1 and CDR2 from the germline V gene are LNHDA and SQIVND (reference sequence). As DNA, the CDR3 is TGTGCCAGTTCGGGACAGGGCTATGGCTACACCTTC. Residues: CASSGQGYGYTF.

This chain connects TRBV9 to TRBJ2-1; 9 bases are a match to TRBD2. The CDR3 extends over 15 amino acids. Germline trimming cut 2 bases from V and 6 bases from J; bases unmatched to any gene: 6. CDR1 and CDR2 from the germline V gene are SGDLS and YYNGEE. The chain's CDR3 is CASSVAGGPVNEQFF. As DNA, the CDR3 is TGTGCCAGCAGCGTTGCGGGGGGGCCGGTCAATGAGCAGTTCTTC.

The rearrangement uses TRBV18 and TRBJ1-6, with TRBD1 matching over 7 bases. With V trimmed by 0 bases and J by 6 bases, 2 bases remained unmatched. Germline loops: CDR1 KGHSH, CDR2 LQKENI. There are 15 residues in the CDR3. In DNA, the CDR3 is TGTGCCAGCTCACCACCGGGACAGACTAATTCACCCCTCCACTTT. Protein sequence: CASSPPGQTNSPLHF.

This clone appeared a few times. The rearrangement links TRBV1 to TRBJ2-1; the D call TRBD1 from the table was never checked on the DNA. TRBV1 is a known pseudogene. This CDR3 comprises 13 residues. The CDR3 DNA sequence: TGCACCAGCAGCCAATCGACAGGGCTTGAGCAGTTCTTC. It codes for CTSSQSTGLEQFF.

This clone was observed a handful of times. The chain joins TRBV7-2 to TRBJ1-5; a weak D match, TRBD1 (6 bases). The CDR3 extends over 12 amino acids. Germline lookup yields CDR1 SGHTA and CDR2 FQGNSA. The ends were cut back, 5 bases at V and 5 bases at J, with 7 bases in the middle. The CDR3 DNA is TGTGCCAGCAGCCCAGGGGATCAGCCCCAGCATTTT. Translating it yields CASSPGDQPQHF.

This clone occurred a few times. This sequence joins TRBV27 and TRBJ2-3; D is possibly TRBD2 (5 bases). V dropped 3 bases and J dropped 2 bases, with 9 bases sitting between them. The germline V gene has CDR1 MNHEY and CDR2 SMNVEV (reference sequence). The CDR3 consists of 14 residues. The CDR3 is CASSFTRSTDTQYF. CDR3 bases: TGTGCCAGCAGTTTTACTAGATCCACAGATACGCAGTATTTT.

This clone was counted only a few times. The chain is built from TRBV5-1 and TRBJ1-5; 8 nucleotides agree with TRBD1. The CDR3 spans 16 residues. Germline values: CDR1 SGHRS, CDR2 YFSETQ. Trimming removed 4 bases from V and 2 bases from J; junction bases left unmatched: 8. CDR3 in DNA: TGCGCCAGCAGCGAAGCAGGGGGCGCTGGCAATCAGCCCCAGCATTTT. Its translation is CASSEAGGAGNQPQHF.

The V and J genes are TRBV6-5 and TRBJ2-1; TRBD2 matches at 10 bases. The CDR3 consists of 16 residues. Trimming at V came to 2 bases and at J to 9 bases, leaving 10 bases not matched to a gene. Germline values: CDR1 MNHEY, CDR2 SVGAGI. CDR3 sequence reads: CASSYGASGGSGEQFF. The CDR3 DNA reads as TGTGCCAGCAGTTACGGTGCTAGCGGGGGTTCGGGTGAGCAGTTCTTC.

The genes are TRBV14 and TRBJ1-4; D not certain. Germline V CDR1 and CDR2: SGHDN, FVKESK. This CDR3 is built from 14 residues. Trimming stripped 1 base from V and 7 bases from J, with 10 bases between. CDR3 DNA: TGTGCCAGCAGCCAAGTTGGAGGCGGTGAAAAACTGTTTTTT. Its translation is CASSQVGGGEKLFF.

V gene TRBV11-2 combines with J gene TRBJ1-2; D may be TRBD1 (5 bases). From germline, CDR1 is SGHAT and CDR2 FQNNGV. The V and J ends lost 0 bases and 6 bases respectively, with 11 bases between them. The CDR3 is 14 residues long. CDR3 region: CASSLDQGGDGYTF. For the CDR3, the DNA is TGTGCCAGCAGCTTAGACCAGGGAGGAGATGGCTACACCTTC.

The rearrangement joins TRBV6-5 to TRBJ2-3, with TRBD2 matching 11 bases. The J segment lost 4 bases and the V segment lost 7 bases, leaving 7 bases of the junction unmatched. The V gene's germline CDR1 is MNHEY and CDR2 SVGAGI. This CDR3 spans 15 amino acids. The chain's CDR3 is CASKRRLAGPDTQYF. The CDR3 nucleotides are TGTGCCAGCAAGAGGAGACTAGCGGGGCCAGATACGCAGTATTTT.

This clone has just a few counts. The genes are TRBV2 and TRBJ2-3; TRBD2 aligns across 9 bases. The CDR3 is 14 amino acids. The V and J ends lost 8 bases and 0 bases, in that order; junction bases with no gene match: 3. Germline values: CDR1 SNHLY, CDR2 FYNNEI. CDR3 coding DNA: TGTGCCAGCCTGAGCGGGGGGAGCACAGATACGCAGTATTTT. Amino acids: CASLSGGSTDTQYF.

This chain joins TRBV10-3 and TRBJ2-2; perhaps TRBD1 as D (6 bases). V lost 7 bases and J lost 3, with 21 bases in between. The germline V gene has CDR1 ENHRY and CDR2 SYGVKD. The CDR3 consists of 17 residues. CDR3 residues: CAIKSAGAGDDTGELFF. In nucleotides, the CDR3 is TGTGCCATCAAAAGCGCAGGCGCAGGGGATGACACCGGGGAGCTGTTTTTT.

This clone has only a few counts. This chain connects TRBV5-1 to TRBJ2-7; 7 bases are shared with TRBD1. The V and J ends lost 2 bases and 0 bases, in that order; junction bases with no gene match: 5. CDR3 length equals 15 residues. Germline values: CDR1 SGHRS, CDR2 YFSETQ. The CDR3 loop is CASSFQGDSSYEQYF. As DNA, the CDR3 is TGCGCCAGCAGCTTCCAGGGGGATAGCTCCTACGAGCAGTACTTC.